What follows are 17 T cell receptor beta chains derived from one specimen sequenced in a study of radiation and T cells in renal cell carcinoma. The table came from immunoSEQ multiplex PCR; TCRdb's copy has only in-frame clones and leaves some out. The data show some 75,000 clones, about four fifths seen once. The time point denotes: blood 2 weeks post-SBRT. Treatment meaning: 15 Gy SBRT to primary tumor, nephrectomy 4 weeks later. This specimen was blood, taken from a patient whose treatment included radiotherapy and nephrectomy. The receptor set was obtained from a man aged 55-75 years with renal cell carcinoma.

The CDR3 spells CASKLDGNTIYF. CDR3 DNA: TGTGCCAGCAAGCTTGATGGAAACACCATATATTTT. The chain joins TRBV6-6 to TRBJ1-3; unclear D gene. V was pared by 7 bases and J by 3 bases, with 7 bases between. The V gene's germline CDR1 is MNHNY and CDR2 SVGAGI (reference sequence). The CDR3 is 12 amino acids.

V is TRBV5-8 and J is TRBJ1-5; tentative D call: TRBD1 (6 bases). Germline assignment: CDR1 SGHTS and CDR2 YDEGEE. This CDR3 comprises 14 residues. V was pared by 7 bases and J by 4 bases, with 15 bases between. The CDR3 protein is CASPPGVSNQPQHF. Here the CDR3 DNA reads TGTGCCAGCCCCCCAGGGGTGTCTAATCAGCCCCAGCATTTT.

This clone showed up just once. One end of the junction is discordant with germline, which a read error may explain. The chain couples TRBV14 to TRBJ2-7, with D hard to call. Germline V gene lookup returns CDR1 SGHDN and CDR2 FVKESK. CDR3 length equals 15 residues. CDR3 protein: CASSQDRPRYGELYF. In DNA, the CDR3 is TGTGCCAGCAGCCAAGATCGGCCCCGGTACGGCGAGCTGTACTTC.

J is TRBJ2-1 and V is TRBV7-2, with a tentative D call TRBD2 (6 bases). V lost 4 bases to trimming and J lost 8 bases, with 15 bases between them. This CDR3 has 14 amino acids. In germline, CDR1 is SGHTA, CDR2 FQGNSA. This CDR3 reads CASSSTPGADEQFF. Written as DNA, the CDR3 is TGTGCCAGCAGCTCTACCCCGGGAGCCGATGAGCAGTTCTTC.

This clone was counted a few times. The chain recombines TRBV6-5 with TRBJ2-4; D remains ambiguous. Trimming removed 2 bases at V and 3 bases at J, with 11 bases between. In germline, CDR1 is MNHEY, CDR2 SVGAGI. The CDR3 is 15 amino acids. The CDR3 region is CASSYTEVGKNIQYF. CDR3 coding DNA: TGTGCCAGCAGTTACACGGAAGTAGGCAAAAACATTCAGTACTTC.

This clone was seen just once. This chain joins TRBV5-1 and TRBJ1-4; D is unresolved. Trimming removed 0 bases from V and 0 bases from J, with 9 bases in between. The V gene's germline CDR1 is SGHRS and CDR2 YFSETQ. The CDR3 runs 16 residues. DNA of the CDR3: TGCGCCAGCAGCTTGGAAGGAGATGCAACTAATGAAAAACTGTTTTTT. Translating it yields CASSLEGDATNEKLFF.

The table lists this clone with a count of one. This chain connects TRBV9 to TRBJ2-7; 8 nucleotides line up with TRBD2. V trimming: 0 bases; J trimming: 9 bases; junction bases outside the gene matches: 5. Germline loops: CDR1 SGDLS, CDR2 YYNGEE. The CDR3 contains 13 residues. CDR3 in amino acids: CASSVGGTSWQYF. CDR3 nucleotides: TGTGCCAGCAGCGTAGGAGGGACTAGTTGGCAGTACTTC.

V gene TRBV25-1 combines with J gene TRBJ2-7; perhaps TRBD2 as D (6 bases). Germline V gives CDR1 MGHDK, CDR2 SYGVNS. Trimming cost V 2 bases and J 7 bases, with 15 bases left between them. The CDR3 has 14 amino acids. This CDR3 is CASSEMGQAGEQYF. For the CDR3, the DNA is TGTGCCAGCAGTGAAATGGGGCAGGCGGGGGAGCAGTACTTC.

The chain links TRBV18 to TRBJ2-5; 7 nucleotides line up with TRBD1. This CDR3 has 17 residues. CDR1 is KGHSH, CDR2 LQKENI, per germline. The J segment lost 1 base and the V segment lost 4 bases, leaving 12 bases of the junction unmatched. The CDR3 protein is CASSLATGAYFQETQYF. CDR3 nucleotides: TGTGCCAGCTCACTCGCCACAGGGGCGTACTTCCAAGAGACCCAGTACTTC.

Here the CDR3 reads CASTSWAGPGITEAFF. The CDR3 coding sequence is TGTGCCAGCACCTCCTGGGCAGGGCCAGGGATCACTGAAGCTTTCTTT. The chain links TRBV27 to TRBJ1-1, with D possibly TRBD1 on 5 matching bases. The CDR3 is 16 amino acids. With 7 bases removed from V and 4 bases from J, the gap between germline ends came to 22 bases. Per the germline V gene, CDR1 is MNHEY and CDR2 is SMNVEV (reference sequence).

V is TRBV5-1 and J is TRBJ2-3; D may be TRBD1 (6 bases). Germline V gene lookup returns CDR1 SGHRS and CDR2 YFSETQ. The CDR3 covers 15 residues. Trimming shortened V by 4 bases and J by 0 bases, and 12 bases separated the two germline ends. For the CDR3, the DNA is TGCGCCAGCAGCCCACGGACAGCTAGCACAGATACGCAGTATTTT. Amino acid sequence: CASSPRTASTDTQYF.

V gene TRBV2 combines with J gene TRBJ1-2, with 8 bases aligning to TRBD1. V was clipped by 4 bases and J by 5 bases; unmatched bases: 6. Germline assignment: CDR1 SNHLY and CDR2 FYNNEI. This CDR3 has 14 residues. CDR3 loop: CASSGGQGVYGYTF. As DNA, the CDR3 is TGTGCCAGCAGTGGAGGACAGGGCGTGTATGGCTACACCTTC.

The chain combines TRBV7-2 with TRBJ2-7, with 9 bases lining up with TRBD1. Germline V gives CDR1 SGHTA, CDR2 FQGNSA. With V trimmed by 6 bases and J by 4 bases, 10 bases remained unmatched. The CDR3 loop spans 15 amino acids. The CDR3 sequence is CASSLTGQGGYEQYF. In DNA form, the CDR3 reads TGTGCCAGCAGTTTAACGGGACAGGGAGGATACGAGCAGTACTTC.

This chain links TRBV10-2 with TRBJ2-1; D ambiguous. The germline V gene has CDR1 WSHSY and CDR2 SAAADI. This CDR3 has 14 residues. Trimming removed 6 bases at V and 0 bases at J, with 9 bases between. CDR3 coding DNA: TGCGCCAGCAGGTTAAAGGGCTCCTACAATGAGCAGTTCTTC. As protein: CASRLKGSYNEQFF.

The genes are TRBV5-1 and TRBJ2-1; D is uncertain. Germline assignment: CDR1 SGHRS and CDR2 YFSETQ. Trimming pared 4 bases from V and 3 bases from J, leaving 14 bases between. This CDR3 comprises 15 residues. The CDR3 DNA sequence: TGCGCCAGCAGCGAGACCCAAGACCACTACAATGAGCAGTTCTTC. Protein sequence: CASSETQDHYNEQFF.

The rearrangement uses TRBV5-4 and TRBJ2-7, with 13 bases that match TRBD2. Trimming took 4 bases from V and 5 from J; bases not matched to a gene: 3. The CDR3 has 14 amino acids. Per the germline V gene, CDR1 is SGHNT and CDR2 is YYREEE (reference sequence). The CDR3 coding sequence is TGTGCCAGCAGCCCCGGACTAGCGGGAGACGAGCAGTACTTC. Residues: CASSPGLAGDEQYF.

The rearrangement uses TRBV10-3 and TRBJ2-7; D ambiguous. Trimming took 5 bases from V and 1 from J, leaving 15 bases between them. CDR1 is ENHRY and CDR2 is SYGVKD in the germline V gene. The CDR3 has 15 amino acids. CDR3 amino acids: CAISQDETYSYEQYF. Here the CDR3 DNA reads TGTGCCATCAGTCAAGACGAGACCTATTCCTACGAGCAGTACTTC.